These T cell receptor beta chains were read from a single sample in a study of T cells in Graves' hyperthyroidism and ophthalmopathy. TCRdb redid the calling of the multiplex PCR reads with MiXCR, one entry per CDR3 protein. The table lists roughly 500,000 distinct CDR3 sequences, under 60% of them singletons. Sequenced sample: peripheral blood or thyroid tissue (not recorded which). These receptors were taken from an adult woman with Graves' disease, either hyperthyroidism or ophthalmopathy (not recorded which). Both conserved end residues are part of each CDR3. The order of the fields is D gene, CDR3 length, J gene, clone size, V gene, CDR3 protein, CDR3 DNA. The D gene is left open where the match is weak. Rows give clone size only sometimes, using once, few, many, or a class for an expanded clone.

D: -
length: 14
J: TRBJ1-2
size: -
V: TRBV19
CDR3: CASHEGTPNYGYTF
DNA: TGTGCCAGCCACGAAGGCACCCCTAACTATGGCTACACCTTC

D: -
length: 15
J: TRBJ2-7
size: many
V: TRBV5-1
CDR3: CASSLGTSTSYEQYF
DNA: TGCGCCAGCAGCCTCGGGACATCTACTTCCTACGAGCAGTACTTC

D: -
length: 16
J: TRBJ1-4
size: many
V: TRBV7-2
CDR3: CASSTSLGRMNEKLFF
DNA: TGTGCCAGCAGCACCTCGCTGGGACGGATGAATGAAAAACTGTTTTTT

D: TRBD1
length: 15
J: TRBJ2-7
size: many
V: TRBV7-2
CDR3: CASSFLTGGSYEQYF
DNA: TGTGCCAGCAGCTTCCTGACAGGGGGATCCTACGAGCAGTACTTC

D: -
length: 14
J: TRBJ1-1
size: -
V: TRBV7-2
CDR3: CASSPTAGVTEAFF
DNA: TGTGCCAGCAGCCCGACTGCAGGGGTCACTGAAGCTTTCTTT

D: -
length: 16
J: TRBJ2-2
size: few
V: TRBV2
CDR3: CASMGWGPGNTGELFF
DNA: TGTGCCAGCATGGGTTGGGGACCCGGGAACACCGGGGAGCTGTTTTTT

D: -
length: 16
J: TRBJ1-2
size: -
V: TRBV9
CDR3: CASSVGGMDDVNGYTF
DNA: TGTGCCAGCAGCGTGGGGGGGATGGATGATGTTAATGGCTACACCTTC

D: TRBD2
length: 16
J: TRBJ2-7
size: -
V: TRBV20-1
CDR3: CSASPGLAGSLYEQYF
DNA: TGCAGTGCTAGCCCGGGACTAGCGGGATCTTTGTACGAGCAGTACTTC

D: -
length: 15
J: TRBJ2-3
size: -
V: TRBV12-3/TRBV12-4
CDR3: CASSFSARRTDTQYF
DNA: TGTGCCAGCAGTTTCTCGGCCAGACGCACAGATACGCAGTATTTT

D: TRBD2
length: 14
J: TRBJ2-5
size: -
V: TRBV7-2
CDR3: CASSTRTSQETQYF
DNA: TGTGCCAGCAGCACGAGGACTAGCCAAGAGACCCAGTACTTC

D: -
length: 11
J: TRBJ1-5
size: -
V: TRBV10-3
CDR3: CAISAQETQHF
DNA: TGTGCCATCAGTGCCCAAGAGACCCAGCATTTT

D: -
length: 14
J: TRBJ2-6
size: -
V: TRBV2
CDR3: CASSTAGGANVLTF
DNA: TGTGCCAGCAGTACAGCAGGTGGGGCCAACGTCCTGACTTTC

D: -
length: 14
J: TRBJ2-2
size: -
V: TRBV15
CDR3: CATQVRRVTGELFF
DNA: TGTGCCACTCAGGTTCGTCGTGTCACCGGGGAGCTGTTTTTT

D: TRBD2
length: 15
J: TRBJ2-3
size: -
V: TRBV7-2
CDR3: CASRRSGRATDTQYF
DNA: TGTGCCAGCAGACGTAGCGGGAGGGCCACAGATACGCAGTATTTT

D: TRBD2
length: 12
J: TRBJ2-2
size: many
V: TRBV20-1
CDR3: CRGRAGTGELFF
DNA: TGCAGAGGGAGGGCCGGCACCGGGGAGCTGTTTTTT

D: TRBD2
length: 14
J: TRBJ2-5
size: -
V: TRBV5-1
CDR3: CASSLGLAGVAQYF
DNA: TGCGCCAGCAGCTTGGGGTTAGCGGGAGTGGCCCAGTACTTC